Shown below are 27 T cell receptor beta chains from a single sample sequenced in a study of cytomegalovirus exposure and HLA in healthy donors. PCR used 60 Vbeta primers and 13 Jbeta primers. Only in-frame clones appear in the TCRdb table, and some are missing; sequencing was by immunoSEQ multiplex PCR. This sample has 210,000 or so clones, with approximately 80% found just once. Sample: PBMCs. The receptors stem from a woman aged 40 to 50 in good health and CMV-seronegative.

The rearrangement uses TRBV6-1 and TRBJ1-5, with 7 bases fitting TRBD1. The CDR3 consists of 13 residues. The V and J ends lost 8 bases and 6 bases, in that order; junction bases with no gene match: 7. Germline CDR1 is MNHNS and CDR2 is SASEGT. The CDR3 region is CASHWQGGQPQHF. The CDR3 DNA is TGTGCCAGCCACTGGCAGGGGGGTCAGCCCCAGCATTTT.

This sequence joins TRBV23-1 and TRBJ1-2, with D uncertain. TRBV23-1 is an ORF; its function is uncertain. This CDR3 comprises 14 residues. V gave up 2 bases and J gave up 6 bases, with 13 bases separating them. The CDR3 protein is CASSQTRRRDGYTF. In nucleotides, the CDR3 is TGCGCCAGCAGTCAAACCCGTCGGAGGGATGGCTACACCTTC.

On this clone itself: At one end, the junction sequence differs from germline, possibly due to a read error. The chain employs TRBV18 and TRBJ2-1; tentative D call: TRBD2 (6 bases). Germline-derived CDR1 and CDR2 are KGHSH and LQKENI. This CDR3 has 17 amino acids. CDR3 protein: CASPPPGLGRSYNEQFF. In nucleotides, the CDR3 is TGTGCCAGCCCACCCCCGGGGCTGGGGAGGTCCTACAATGAGCAGTTCTTC.

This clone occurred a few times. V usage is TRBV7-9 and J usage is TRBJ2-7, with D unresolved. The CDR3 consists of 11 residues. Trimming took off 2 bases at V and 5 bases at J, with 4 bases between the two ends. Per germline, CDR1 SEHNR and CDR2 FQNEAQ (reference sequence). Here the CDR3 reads CASSLTDEQYF. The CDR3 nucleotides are TGTGCCAGCAGCTTAACGGACGAGCAGTACTTC.

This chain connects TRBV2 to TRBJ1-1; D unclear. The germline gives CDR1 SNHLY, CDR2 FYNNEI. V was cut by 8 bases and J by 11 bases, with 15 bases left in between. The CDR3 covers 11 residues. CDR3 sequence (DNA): TGTGCCAGCGTGGGCCGGGAAGCGGCTTTCTTT. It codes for CASVGREAAFF.

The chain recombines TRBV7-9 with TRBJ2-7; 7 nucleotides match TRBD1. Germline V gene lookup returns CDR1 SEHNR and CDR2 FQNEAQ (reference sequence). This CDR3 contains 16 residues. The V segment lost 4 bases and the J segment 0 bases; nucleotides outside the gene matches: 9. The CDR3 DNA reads TGTGCCAGCAGCTCGCGGACAGGCCTGAACTCCTACGAGCAGTACTTC. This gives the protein CASSSRTGLNSYEQYF.

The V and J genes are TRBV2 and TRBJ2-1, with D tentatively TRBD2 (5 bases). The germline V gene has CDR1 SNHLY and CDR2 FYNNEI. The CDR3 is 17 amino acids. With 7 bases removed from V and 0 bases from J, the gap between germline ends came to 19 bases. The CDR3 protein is CASTPGGPLSSYNEQFF. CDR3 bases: TGTGCCAGCACCCCTGGCGGGCCCCTAAGCTCCTACAATGAGCAGTTCTTC.

CDR3 sequence reads: CASRLTGTGQETQYF. For the CDR3, the DNA is TGTGCCAGCAGATTGACCGGGACAGGACAAGAGACCCAGTACTTC. J is TRBJ2-5 and V is TRBV5-4; 8 bases align to TRBD1. The germline gives CDR1 SGHNT, CDR2 YYREEE (reference sequence). Trimming cost V 5 bases and J 2 bases; bases outside gene matches: 8. The CDR3 is made up of 15 amino acids.

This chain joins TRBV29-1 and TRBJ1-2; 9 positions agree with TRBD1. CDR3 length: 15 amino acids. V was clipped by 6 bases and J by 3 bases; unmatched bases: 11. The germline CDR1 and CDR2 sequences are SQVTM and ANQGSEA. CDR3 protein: CSVPAPGQGYYGYTF. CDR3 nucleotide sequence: TGCAGCGTGCCGGCGCCGGGACAGGGTTACTATGGCTACACCTTC.

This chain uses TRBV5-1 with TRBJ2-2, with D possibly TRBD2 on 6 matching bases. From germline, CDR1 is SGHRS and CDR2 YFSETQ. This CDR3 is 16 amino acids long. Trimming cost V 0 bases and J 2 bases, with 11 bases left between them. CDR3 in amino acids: CASSLEVAGNTGELFF. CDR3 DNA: TGCGCCAGCAGCTTGGAGGTGGCGGGAAACACCGGGGAGCTGTTTTTT. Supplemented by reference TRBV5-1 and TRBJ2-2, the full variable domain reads KAGVTQTPRYLIKTRGQQVTLSCSPISGHRSVSWYQQTPGQGLQFLFEYFSETQRNKGNFPGRFSGRQFSNSRSEMNVSTLELGDSALYLCASSLEVAGNTGELFFGEGSRLTVL.

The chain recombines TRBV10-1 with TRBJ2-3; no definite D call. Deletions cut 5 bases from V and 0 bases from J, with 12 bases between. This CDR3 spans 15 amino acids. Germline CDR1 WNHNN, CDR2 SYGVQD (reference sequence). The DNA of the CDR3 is TGCGCCAGCAGTAGTTTTACTTCTAGCACAGATACGCAGTATTTT. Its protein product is CASSSFTSSTDTQYF.

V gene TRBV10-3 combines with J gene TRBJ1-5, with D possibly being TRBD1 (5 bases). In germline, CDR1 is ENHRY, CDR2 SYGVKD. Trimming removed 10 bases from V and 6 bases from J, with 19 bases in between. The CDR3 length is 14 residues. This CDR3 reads CATYTGQGGQPQHF. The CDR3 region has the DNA TGTGCCACCTACACCGGCCAGGGAGGTCAGCCCCAGCATTTT.

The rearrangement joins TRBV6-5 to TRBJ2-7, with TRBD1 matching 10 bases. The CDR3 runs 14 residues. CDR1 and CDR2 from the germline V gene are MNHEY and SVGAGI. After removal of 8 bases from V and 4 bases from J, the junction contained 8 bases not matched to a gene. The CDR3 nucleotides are TGTGCCAGCGCACCGGGACAGGGGATTTACGAGCAGTACTTC. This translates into CASAPGQGIYEQYF.

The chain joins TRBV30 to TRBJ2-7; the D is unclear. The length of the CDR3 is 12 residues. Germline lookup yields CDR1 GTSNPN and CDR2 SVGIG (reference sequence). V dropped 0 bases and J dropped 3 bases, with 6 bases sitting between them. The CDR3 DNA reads TGTGCCTGGAGTGTACAAAGCTACGAGCAGTACTTC. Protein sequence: CAWSVQSYEQYF.

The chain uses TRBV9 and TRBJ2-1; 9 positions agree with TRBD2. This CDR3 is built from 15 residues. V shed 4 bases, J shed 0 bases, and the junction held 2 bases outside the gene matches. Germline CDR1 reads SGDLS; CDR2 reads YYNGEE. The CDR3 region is CASSPSGDSYNEQFF. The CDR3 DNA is TGTGCCAGCAGCCCTAGCGGGGACTCCTACAATGAGCAGTTCTTC.

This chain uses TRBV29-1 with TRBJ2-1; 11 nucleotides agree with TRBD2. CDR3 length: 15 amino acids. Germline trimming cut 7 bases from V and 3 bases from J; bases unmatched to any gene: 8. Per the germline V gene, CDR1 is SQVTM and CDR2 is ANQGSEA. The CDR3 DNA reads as TGCAGCGCTTTAACACTAGCGGGGGACTACAATGAGCAGTTCTTC. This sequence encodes CSALTLAGDYNEQFF.

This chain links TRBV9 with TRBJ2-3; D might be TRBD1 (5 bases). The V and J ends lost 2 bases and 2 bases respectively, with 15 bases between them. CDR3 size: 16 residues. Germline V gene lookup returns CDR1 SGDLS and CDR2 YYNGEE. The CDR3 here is CASSVLGLGATDTQYF. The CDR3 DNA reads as TGTGCCAGCAGCGTTCTAGGCCTTGGGGCCACAGATACGCAGTATTTT.

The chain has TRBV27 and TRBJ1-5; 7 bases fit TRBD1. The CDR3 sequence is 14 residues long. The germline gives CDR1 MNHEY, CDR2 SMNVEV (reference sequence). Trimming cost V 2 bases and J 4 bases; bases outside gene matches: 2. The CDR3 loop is CASSLLQGNQPQHF. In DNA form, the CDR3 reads TGTGCCAGCAGTTTACTACAGGGGAATCAGCCCCAGCATTTT.

The CDR3 spells CASSSPGDTQYF. DNA for the CDR3: TGTGCCAGCAGCTCACCCGGAGATACGCAGTATTTT. This chain links TRBV7-3 with TRBJ2-3, with no clear D. In germline, CDR1 is SGHTA, CDR2 FQGTGA. Trimming stripped 4 bases from V and 5 bases from J, with 7 bases between. The CDR3 contains 12 residues.

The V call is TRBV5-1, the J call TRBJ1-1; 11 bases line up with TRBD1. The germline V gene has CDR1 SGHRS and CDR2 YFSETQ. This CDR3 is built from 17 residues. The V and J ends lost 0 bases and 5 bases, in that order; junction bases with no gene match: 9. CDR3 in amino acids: CASSLEWTGGAGTEAFF. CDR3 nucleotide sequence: TGCGCCAGCAGCTTGGAGTGGACAGGGGGCGCGGGTACTGAAGCTTTCTTT.

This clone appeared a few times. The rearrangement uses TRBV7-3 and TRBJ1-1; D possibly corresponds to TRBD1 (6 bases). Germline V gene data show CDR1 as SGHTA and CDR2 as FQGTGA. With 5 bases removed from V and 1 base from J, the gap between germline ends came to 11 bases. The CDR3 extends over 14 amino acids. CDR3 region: CASSLTGWNTEAFF. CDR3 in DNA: TGTGCCAGCAGCCTTACAGGGTGGAACACTGAAGCTTTCTTT.

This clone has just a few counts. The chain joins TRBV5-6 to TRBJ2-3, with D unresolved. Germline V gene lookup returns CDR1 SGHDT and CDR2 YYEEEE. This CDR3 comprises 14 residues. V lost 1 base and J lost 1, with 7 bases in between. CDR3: CASSLLSGTDTQYF. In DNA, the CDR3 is TGTGCCAGCAGCTTGTTATCAGGCACAGATACGCAGTATTTT. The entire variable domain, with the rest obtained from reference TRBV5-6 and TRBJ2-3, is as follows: DAGVTQSPTHLIKTRGQQVTLRCSPKSGHDTVSWYQQALGQGPQFIFQYYEEEERQRGNFPDRFSGHQFPNYSSELNVNALLLGDSALYLCASSLLSGTDTQYFGPGTRLTVL.

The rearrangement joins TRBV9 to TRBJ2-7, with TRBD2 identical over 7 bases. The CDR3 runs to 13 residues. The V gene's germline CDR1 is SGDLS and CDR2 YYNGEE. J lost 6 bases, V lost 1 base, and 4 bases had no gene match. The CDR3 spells CASSVRTGGEQYF. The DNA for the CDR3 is TGTGCCAGCAGCGTAAGGACGGGGGGCGAGCAGTACTTC.

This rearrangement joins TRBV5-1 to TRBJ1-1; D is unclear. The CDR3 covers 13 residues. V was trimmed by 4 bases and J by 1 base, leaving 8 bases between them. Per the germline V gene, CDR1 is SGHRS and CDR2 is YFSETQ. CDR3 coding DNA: TGCGCCAGCAGCCCCTCTACGAACACTGAAGCTTTCTTT. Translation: CASSPSTNTEAFF.

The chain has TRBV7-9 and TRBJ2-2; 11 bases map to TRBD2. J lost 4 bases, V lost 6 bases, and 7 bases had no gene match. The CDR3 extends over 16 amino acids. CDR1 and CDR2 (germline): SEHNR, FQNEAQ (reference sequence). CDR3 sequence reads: CASRPLAGGLTGELFF. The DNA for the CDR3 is TGTGCCAGCAGACCTCTAGCGGGGGGACTCACCGGGGAGCTGTTTTTT.

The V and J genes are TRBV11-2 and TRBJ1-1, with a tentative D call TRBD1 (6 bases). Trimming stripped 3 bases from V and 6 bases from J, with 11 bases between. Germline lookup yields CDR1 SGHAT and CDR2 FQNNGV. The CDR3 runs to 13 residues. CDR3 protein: CASSLLGGPEAFF. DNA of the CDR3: TGTGCCAGCAGCTTGTTGGGGGGGCCTGAAGCTTTCTTT.

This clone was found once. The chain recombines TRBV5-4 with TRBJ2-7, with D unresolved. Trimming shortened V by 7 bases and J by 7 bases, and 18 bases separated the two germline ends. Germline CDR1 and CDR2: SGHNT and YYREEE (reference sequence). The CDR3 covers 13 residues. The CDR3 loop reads CASGMDPVGEQYF. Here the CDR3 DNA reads TGTGCCAGCGGCATGGACCCCGTCGGGGAGCAGTACTTC.